Ten or more counts support the clone carrying this T cell receptor beta chain. What it recognizes is unknown. V shed 4 bases and J 5 bases; nucleotides not matched to a gene: 8. CDR3 length: 16 amino acids. TCRbeta library preparation incorporated unique molecular identifiers. TCRdb called the PCR reads again in MiXCR, with one record for every CDR3 protein. Of about 340,000 distinct CDR3 sequences listed, 15% to 20% are singletons. The data are from a study of T-cell reconstitution after alpha-beta-depleted transplantation in children. Study results and limitations: Two months or so post-transplant, alpha-beta T cells reportedly derived from several hundred expanded graft clones. For some patients, TCRbeta diversity was high at day 60 because of recipient T cells and thymic progenitors that survived. Newly generated T cells supplied most T-cell counts and diversity one year post-transplant.

This rearrangement joins TRBV12-3 or TRBV12-4 to TRBJ2-1, with 10 positions matching TRBD2. The sequencing here drew on PBMCs, mostly from graft donor cells, taken 360 days after TCRalphabeta/CD19-depleted stem cell transplant. This receptor was taken from a male patient between 2 and 15 years old who had a stem cell transplant for acute lymphoblastic leukemia, so the T cells may come from the graft donor. The CDR3 nucleotides read TGTGCCAGCAGTTCCCCTAGCGGGAGCCTCAACAATGAGCAGTTCTTC. Protein product: CASSSPSGSLNNEQFF.